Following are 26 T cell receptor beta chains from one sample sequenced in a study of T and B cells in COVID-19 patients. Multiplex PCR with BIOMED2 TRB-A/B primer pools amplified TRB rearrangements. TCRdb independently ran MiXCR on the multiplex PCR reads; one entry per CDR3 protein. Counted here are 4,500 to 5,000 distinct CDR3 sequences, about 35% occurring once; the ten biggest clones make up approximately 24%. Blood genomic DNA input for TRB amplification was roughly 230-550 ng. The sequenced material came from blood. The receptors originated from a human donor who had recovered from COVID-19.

This chain's CDR3 is CAWIQSPIRYGYTF. For the CDR3, the DNA is TGTGCCTGGATACAGAGCCCCATACGCTATGGCTACACCTTC. The chain carries TRBV30 and TRBJ1-2; unclear D gene. The CDR3 totals 14 residues. The V end lost 4 bases, the J end lost 4 bases, and 16 bases lay between the germline ends. Looked up from germline, CDR1 is GTSNPN and CDR2 is SVGIG (reference sequence).

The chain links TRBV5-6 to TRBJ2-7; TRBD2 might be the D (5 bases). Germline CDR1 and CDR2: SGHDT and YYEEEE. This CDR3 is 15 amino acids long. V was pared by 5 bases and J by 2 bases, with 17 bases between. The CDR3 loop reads CASSPRGSVPYEQYF. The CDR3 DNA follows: TGTGCCAGCAGTCCCCGGGGTAGCGTACCCTACGAGCAGTACTTC.

For the CDR3, the DNA is TGTGCCAGTAGTCTTAGACAGGCAACTAATGAAAAACTGTTTTTT. Translated, it gives CASSLRQATNEKLFF. J is TRBJ1-4 and V is TRBV19; possible D gene TRBD1, 6 bases. Trimming left V 5 bases short and J 0 bases short, with 10 bases between. CDR1 and CDR2 (germline): LNHDA, SQIVND (reference sequence). The CDR3 extends over 15 amino acids.

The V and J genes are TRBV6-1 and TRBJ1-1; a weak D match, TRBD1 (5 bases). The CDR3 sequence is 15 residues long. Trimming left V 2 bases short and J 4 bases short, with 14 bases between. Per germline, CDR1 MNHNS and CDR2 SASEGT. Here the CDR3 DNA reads TGTGCCAGCAGTGAATTAGGGGCCGCGGGCACTGAAGCTTTCTTT. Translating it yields CASSELGAAGTEAFF.

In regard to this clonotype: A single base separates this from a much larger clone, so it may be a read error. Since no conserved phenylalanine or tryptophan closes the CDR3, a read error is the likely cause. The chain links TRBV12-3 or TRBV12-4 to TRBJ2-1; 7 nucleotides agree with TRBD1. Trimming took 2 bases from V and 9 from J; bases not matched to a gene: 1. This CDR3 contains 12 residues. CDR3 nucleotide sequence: TGTGCCAGCAGTTTAAGGGGGCTTGAGCAGTTCATC. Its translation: CASSLRGLEQFI.

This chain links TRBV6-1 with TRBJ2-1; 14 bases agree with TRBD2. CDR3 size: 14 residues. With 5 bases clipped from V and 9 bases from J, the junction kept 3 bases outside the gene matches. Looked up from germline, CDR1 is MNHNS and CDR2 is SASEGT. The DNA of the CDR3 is TGTGCCAGCAGTAGACTAGCGGGAGGGCCTGAGCAGTTCTTC. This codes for CASSRLAGGPEQFF.

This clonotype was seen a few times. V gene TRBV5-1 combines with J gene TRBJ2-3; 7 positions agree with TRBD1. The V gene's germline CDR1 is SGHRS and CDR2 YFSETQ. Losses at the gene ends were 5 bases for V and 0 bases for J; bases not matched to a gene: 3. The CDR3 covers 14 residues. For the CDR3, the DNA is TGCGCCAGCAGAAGGGGGCAAAGCACAGATACGCAGTATTTT. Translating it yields CASRRGQSTDTQYF.

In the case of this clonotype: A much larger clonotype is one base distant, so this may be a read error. DNA of the CDR3: TGTGCCAGCAGTTTAAGACAGGCTAACTATGGCTACACCTTC. Amino acid sequence: CASSLRQANYGYTF. The chain joins TRBV12-3 or TRBV12-4 to TRBJ1-2, with D perhaps matching TRBD1 (6 bases). The CDR3 runs to 14 residues. Trimming shortened V by 2 bases and J by 0 bases, and 7 bases separated the two germline ends.

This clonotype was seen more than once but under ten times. The CDR3 spells CASSYLLAGVYSGANVLTF. The CDR3 nucleotides are TGTGCCAGCAGCTATCTTTTAGCGGGAGTCTACTCTGGGGCCAACGTCCTGACTTTC. The chain combines TRBV6-2 or TRBV6-3 with TRBJ2-6, with 9 positions matching TRBD2. The V gene's germline CDR1 is MNHEY and CDR2 SVGEGT. Germline trimming cut 6 bases from V and 0 bases from J; bases unmatched to any gene: 12. The CDR3 totals 19 residues.

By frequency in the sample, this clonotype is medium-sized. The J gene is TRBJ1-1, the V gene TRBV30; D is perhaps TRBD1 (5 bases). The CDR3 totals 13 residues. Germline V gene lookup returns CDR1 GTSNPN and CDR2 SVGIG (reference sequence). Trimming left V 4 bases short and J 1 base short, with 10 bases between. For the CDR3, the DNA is TGTGCCTGGAATGAGGGGAGGAACACTGAAGCTTTCTTT. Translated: CAWNEGRNTEAFF.

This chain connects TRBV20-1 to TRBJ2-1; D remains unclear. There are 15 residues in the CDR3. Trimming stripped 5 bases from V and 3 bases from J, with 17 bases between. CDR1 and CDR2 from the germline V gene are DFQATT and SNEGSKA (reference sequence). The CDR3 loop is CSALEDSLRYNEQFF. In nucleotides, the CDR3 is TGCAGTGCTCTAGAAGACTCCCTCCGCTACAATGAGCAGTTCTTC.

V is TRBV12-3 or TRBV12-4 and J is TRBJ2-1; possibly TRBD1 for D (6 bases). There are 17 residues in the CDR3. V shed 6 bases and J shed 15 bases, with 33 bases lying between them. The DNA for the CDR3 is TGTGCCAGCAGCATGGACAGCCGGGCCGTGACAGCCCGGCCAGGGTTCTTC. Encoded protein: CASSMDSRAVTARPGFF.

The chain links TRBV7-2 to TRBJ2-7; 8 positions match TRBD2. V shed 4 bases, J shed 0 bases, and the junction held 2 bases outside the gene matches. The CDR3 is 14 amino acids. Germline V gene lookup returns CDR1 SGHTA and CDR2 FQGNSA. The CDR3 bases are TGTGCCAGCAGCTCCGGGACTAGCTCCTACGAGCAGTACTTC. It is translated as CASSSGTSSYEQYF.

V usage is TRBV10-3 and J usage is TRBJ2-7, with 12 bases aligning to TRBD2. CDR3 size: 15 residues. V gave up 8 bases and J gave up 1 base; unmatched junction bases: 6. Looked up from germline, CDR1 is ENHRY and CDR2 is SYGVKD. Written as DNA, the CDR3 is TGTGCCATCGGCCGACTAGCGGGAGTTTCCTACGAGCAGTACTTC. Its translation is CAIGRLAGVSYEQYF.

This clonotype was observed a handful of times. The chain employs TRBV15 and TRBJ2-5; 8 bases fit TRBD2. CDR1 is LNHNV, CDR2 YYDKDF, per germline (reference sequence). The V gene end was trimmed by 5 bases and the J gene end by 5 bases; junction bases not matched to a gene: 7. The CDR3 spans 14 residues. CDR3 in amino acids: CATSSRTSSETQYF. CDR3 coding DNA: TGTGCCACCAGCTCCCGGACTAGCTCGGAGACCCAGTACTTC.

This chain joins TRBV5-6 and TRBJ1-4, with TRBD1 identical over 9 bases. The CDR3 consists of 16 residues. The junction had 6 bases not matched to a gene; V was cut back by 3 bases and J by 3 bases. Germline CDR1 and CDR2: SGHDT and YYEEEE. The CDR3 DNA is TGTGCCAGCAGCTCCTACAGGGGGCAGGCTAATGAAAAACTGTTTTTT. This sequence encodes CASSSYRGQANEKLFF.

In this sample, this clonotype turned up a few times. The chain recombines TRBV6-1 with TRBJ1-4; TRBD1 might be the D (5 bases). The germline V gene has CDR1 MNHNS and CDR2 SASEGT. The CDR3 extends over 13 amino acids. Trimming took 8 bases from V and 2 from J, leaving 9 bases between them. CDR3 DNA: TGTGCCAGCGGCGACAGCACTAATGAAAAACTGTTTTTT. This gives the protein CASGDSTNEKLFF.

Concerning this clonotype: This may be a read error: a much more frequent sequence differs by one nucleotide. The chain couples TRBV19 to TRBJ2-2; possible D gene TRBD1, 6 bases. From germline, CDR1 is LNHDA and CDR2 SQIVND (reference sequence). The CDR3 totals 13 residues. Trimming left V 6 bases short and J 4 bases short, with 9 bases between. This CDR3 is CASRLDSTGELFF. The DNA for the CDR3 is TGTGCCAGTAGATTGGACAGCACCGGGGAGCTGTTTTTT.

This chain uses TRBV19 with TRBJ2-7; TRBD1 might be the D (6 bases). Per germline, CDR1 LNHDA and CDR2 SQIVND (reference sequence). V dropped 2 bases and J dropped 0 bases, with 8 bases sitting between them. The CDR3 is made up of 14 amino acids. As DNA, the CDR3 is TGTGCCAGTAGTATAACAGGGAGCTCCTACGAGCAGTACTTC. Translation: CASSITGSSYEQYF. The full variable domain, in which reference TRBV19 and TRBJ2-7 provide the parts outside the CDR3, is DGGITQSPKYLFRKEGQNVTLSCEQNLNHDAMYWYRQDPGQGLRLIYYSQIVNDFQKGDIAEGYSVSREKKESFPLTVTSAQKNPTAFYLCASSITGSSYEQYFGPGTRLTVT.

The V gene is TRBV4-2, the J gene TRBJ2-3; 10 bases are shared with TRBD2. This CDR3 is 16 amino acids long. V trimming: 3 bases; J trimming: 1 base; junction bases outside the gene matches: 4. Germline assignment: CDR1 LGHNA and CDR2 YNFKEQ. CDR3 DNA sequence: TGTGCCAGCAGCCAGGATCTAGCGGGGGGCACAGATACGCAGTATTTT. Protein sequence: CASSQDLAGGTDTQYF.

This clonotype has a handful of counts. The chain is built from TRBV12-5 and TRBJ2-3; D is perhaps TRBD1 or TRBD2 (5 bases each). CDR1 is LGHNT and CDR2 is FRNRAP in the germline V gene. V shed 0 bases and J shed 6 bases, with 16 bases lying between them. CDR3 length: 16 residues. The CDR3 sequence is CASGLVLGVHRDTQYF. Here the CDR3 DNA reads TGTGCTAGTGGTTTGGTACTAGGGGTCCACCGGGATACGCAGTATTTT.

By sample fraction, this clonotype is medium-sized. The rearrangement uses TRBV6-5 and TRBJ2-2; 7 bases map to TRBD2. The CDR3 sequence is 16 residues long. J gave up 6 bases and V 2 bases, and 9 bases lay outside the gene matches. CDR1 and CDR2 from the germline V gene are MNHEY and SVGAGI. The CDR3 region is CASSYGSGIVAGELFF. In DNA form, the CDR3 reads TGTGCCAGCAGTTACGGGAGCGGGATAGTAGCCGGGGAGCTGTTTTTT.

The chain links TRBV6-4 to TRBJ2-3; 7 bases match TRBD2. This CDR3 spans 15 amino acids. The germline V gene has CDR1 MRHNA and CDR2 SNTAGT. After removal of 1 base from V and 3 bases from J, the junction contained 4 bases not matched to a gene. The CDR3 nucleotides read TGTGCCAGCAGTGACTGTGGTAGCGGGACAGATACGCAGTATTTT. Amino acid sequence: CASSDCGSGTDTQYF.

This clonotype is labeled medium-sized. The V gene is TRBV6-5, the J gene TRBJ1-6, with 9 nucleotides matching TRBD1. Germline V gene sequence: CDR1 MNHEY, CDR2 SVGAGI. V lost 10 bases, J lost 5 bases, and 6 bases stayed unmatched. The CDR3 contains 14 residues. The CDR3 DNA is TGTGCCACGGGACAGGGAAGGGATAATTCACCCCTCCACTTT. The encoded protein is CATGQGRDNSPLHF.

The CDR3 protein is CASSYKAGINPYEQYF. The CDR3 DNA follows: TGTGCCAGCAGCTACAAAGCGGGCATAAACCCCTACGAGCAGTACTTC. The rearrangement joins TRBV13 to TRBJ2-7, with D possibly matching TRBD2 (6 bases). The germline gives CDR1 PRHDT, CDR2 FYEKMQ (reference sequence). V was pared by 4 bases and J by 2 bases, with 18 bases between. The CDR3 loop spans 16 amino acids.

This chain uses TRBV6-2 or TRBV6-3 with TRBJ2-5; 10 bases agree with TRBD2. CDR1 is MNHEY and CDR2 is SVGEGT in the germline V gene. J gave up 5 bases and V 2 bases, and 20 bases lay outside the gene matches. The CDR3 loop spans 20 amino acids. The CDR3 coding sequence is TGTGCCAGCAGTTACCCCAGAGCGCGGACTAGCGGACTTCCCAGGGAGACCCAGTACTTC. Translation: CASSYPRARTSGLPRETQYF.